Each of the 5 T cell receptor beta chains below was sequenced from the same sample in a study of blood T cells in healthy people across ages. Next came a second PCR, run for roughly 6 to 11 cycles, which used a sample-barcoded 5' primer along with a J-beta primer mix. TCRdb analysed the 5' RACE reads with MiXCR anew, one entry per CDR3 protein. The sample lists roughly 1.5 million distinct CDR3 sequences; 40% to 45% were seen once. The sequencing sample was made of blood. The receptors shown here come from a young woman in good health.

This clonotype has more than one count but fewer than ten. The rearrangement links TRBV12-3 or TRBV12-4 to TRBJ1-1; no clear D. The V gene lost 3 bases and the J gene lost 1 base, with 9 bases spanning the gap. The CDR3 length is 14 residues. In nucleotides, the CDR3 is TGTGCCAGCAGTTTTCGGAGTACGAACACTGAAGCTTTCTTT. It specifies CASSFRSTNTEAFF.

This chain's CDR3 is CASSYSSGEKLFF. The CDR3 nucleotides are TGTGCCAGCAGTTACTCGTCAGGGGAAAAACTGTTTTTT. The chain recombines TRBV6-6 with TRBJ1-4, with D maybe TRBD1 (5 bases). The CDR3 is 13 amino acids. CDR1 and CDR2 (germline): MNHNY, SVGAGI (reference sequence). Trimming removed 0 bases at V and 8 bases at J, with 7 bases between.

The chain carries TRBV27 and TRBJ2-1; 8 bases agree with TRBD1. This CDR3 contains 15 residues. CDR1 MNHEY and CDR2 SMNVEV come from the germline V gene (reference sequence). Unmatched junction bases numbered 6, after V lost 6 bases and J lost 2 bases. In nucleotides, the CDR3 is TGTGCCAGCAGAAGGACAGGGAATACCTACAATGAGCAGTTCTTC. Translating gives CASRRTGNTYNEQFF.

The table lists this clonotype with many counts. The chain recombines TRBV20-1 with TRBJ2-1; TRBD1 matches at 10 bases. Looked up from germline, CDR1 is DFQATT and CDR2 is SNEGSKA (reference sequence). V was pared by 4 bases and J by 8 bases, with 11 bases of the junction left unmatched. This CDR3 spans 15 amino acids. CDR3 nucleotides: TGCAGTGCTACAATGAGACAGGGGGCTTTCGATGAGCAGTTCTTC. Encoded protein: CSATMRQGAFDEQFF.

The chain recombines TRBV10-1 with TRBJ2-3; 7 bases map to TRBD2. V gave up 5 bases and J gave up 5 bases; unmatched junction bases: 10. The CDR3 length is 15 residues. Germline loops: CDR1 WNHNN, CDR2 SYGVQD (reference sequence). CDR3 region: CASSRGLAVGDTQYF. The DNA of the CDR3 is TGCGCCAGCAGTCGCGGTCTAGCGGTGGGAGATACGCAGTATTTT.